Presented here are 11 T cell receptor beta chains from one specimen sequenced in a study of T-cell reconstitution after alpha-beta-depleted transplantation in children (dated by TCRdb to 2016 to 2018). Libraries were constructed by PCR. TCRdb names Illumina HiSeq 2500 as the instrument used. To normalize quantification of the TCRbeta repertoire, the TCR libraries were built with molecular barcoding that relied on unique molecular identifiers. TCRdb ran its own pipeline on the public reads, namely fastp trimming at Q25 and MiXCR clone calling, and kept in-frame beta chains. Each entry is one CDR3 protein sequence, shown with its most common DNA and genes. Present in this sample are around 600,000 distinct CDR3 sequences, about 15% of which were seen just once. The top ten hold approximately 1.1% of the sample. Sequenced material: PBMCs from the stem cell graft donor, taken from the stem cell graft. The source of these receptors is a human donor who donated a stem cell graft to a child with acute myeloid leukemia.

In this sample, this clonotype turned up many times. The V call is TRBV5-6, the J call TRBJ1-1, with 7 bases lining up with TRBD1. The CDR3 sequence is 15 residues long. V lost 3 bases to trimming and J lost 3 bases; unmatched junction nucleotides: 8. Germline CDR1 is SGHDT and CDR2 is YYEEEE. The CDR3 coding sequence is TGTGCCAGCAGCTCCGACAGGGAGAGGTACACTGAAGCTTTCTTT. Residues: CASSSDRERYTEAFF.

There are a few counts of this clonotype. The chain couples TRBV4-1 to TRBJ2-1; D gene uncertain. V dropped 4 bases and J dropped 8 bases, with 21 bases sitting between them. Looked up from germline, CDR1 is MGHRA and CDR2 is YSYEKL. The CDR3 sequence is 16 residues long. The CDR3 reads CASSPTMWPRGDEQFF. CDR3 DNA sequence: TGCGCCAGCAGCCCTACTATGTGGCCCAGAGGCGATGAGCAGTTCTTC.

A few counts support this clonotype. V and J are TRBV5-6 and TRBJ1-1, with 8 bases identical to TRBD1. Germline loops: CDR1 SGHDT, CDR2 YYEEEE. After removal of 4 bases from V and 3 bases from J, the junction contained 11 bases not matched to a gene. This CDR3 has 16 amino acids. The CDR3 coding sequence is TGTGCCAGCAGCGAACTATCAGGGGGCGCGTACACTGAAGCTTTCTTT. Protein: CASSELSGGAYTEAFF.

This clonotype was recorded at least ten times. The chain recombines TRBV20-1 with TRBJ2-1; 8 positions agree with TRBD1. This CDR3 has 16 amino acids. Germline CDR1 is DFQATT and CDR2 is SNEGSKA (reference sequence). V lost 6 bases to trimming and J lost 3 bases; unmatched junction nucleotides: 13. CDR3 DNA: TGCAGTGCCAGAAATGCTCCAGGGGGCCTCTACAATGAGCAGTTCTTC. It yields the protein CSARNAPGGLYNEQFF.

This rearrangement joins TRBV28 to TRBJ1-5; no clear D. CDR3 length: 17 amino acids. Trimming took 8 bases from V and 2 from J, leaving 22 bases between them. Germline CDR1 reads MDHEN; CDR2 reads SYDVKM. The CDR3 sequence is CASGGQNEAGGNQPQHF. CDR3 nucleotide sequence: TGTGCCAGCGGAGGGCAGAACGAGGCTGGGGGCAATCAGCCCCAGCATTTT.

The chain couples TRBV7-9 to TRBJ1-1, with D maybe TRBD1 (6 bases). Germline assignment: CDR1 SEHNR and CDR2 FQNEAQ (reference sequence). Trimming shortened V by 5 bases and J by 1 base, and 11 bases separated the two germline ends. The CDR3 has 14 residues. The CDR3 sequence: CASSPWTENTEAFF. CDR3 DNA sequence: TGTGCCAGCAGCCCTTGGACAGAGAACACTGAAGCTTTCTTT.

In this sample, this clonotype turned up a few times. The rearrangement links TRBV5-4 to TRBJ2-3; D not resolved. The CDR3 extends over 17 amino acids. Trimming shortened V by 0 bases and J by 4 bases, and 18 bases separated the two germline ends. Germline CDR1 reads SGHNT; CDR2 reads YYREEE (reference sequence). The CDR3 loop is CASSLAFGVGSADTQYF. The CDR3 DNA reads TGTGCCAGCAGCTTGGCGTTTGGAGTCGGGTCCGCAGATACGCAGTATTTT.

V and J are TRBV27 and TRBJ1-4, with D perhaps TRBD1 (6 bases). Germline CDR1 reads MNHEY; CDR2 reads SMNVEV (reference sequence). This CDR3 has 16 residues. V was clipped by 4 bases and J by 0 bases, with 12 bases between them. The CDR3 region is CASSSGTTPTNEKLFF. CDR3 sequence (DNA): TGTGCCAGCAGTTCCGGGACAACTCCAACTAATGAAAAACTGTTTTTT. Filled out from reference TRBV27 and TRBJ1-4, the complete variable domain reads EAQVTQNPRYLITVTGKKLTVTCSQNMNHEYMSWYRQDPGLGLRQIYYSMNVEVTDKGDVPEGYKVSRKEKRNFPLILESPSPNQTSLYFCASSSGTTPTNEKLFFGSGTQLSVL.

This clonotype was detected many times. CDR3: CASRDQHNEQFF. The DNA of the CDR3 is TGCGCCAGCAGGGACCAGCACAATGAGCAGTTCTTC. This rearrangement joins TRBV5-1 to TRBJ2-1; D is unresolved. Per the germline V gene, CDR1 is SGHRS and CDR2 is YFSETQ. The CDR3 has 12 residues. The V gene lost 5 bases and the J gene lost 5 bases, with 8 bases spanning the gap.

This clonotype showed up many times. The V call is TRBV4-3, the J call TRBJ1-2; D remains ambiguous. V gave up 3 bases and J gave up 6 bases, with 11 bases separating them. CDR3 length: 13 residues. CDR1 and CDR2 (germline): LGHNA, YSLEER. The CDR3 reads CASSHQTSDGYTF. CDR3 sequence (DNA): TGCGCCAGCAGCCACCAGACATCGGATGGCTACACCTTC.

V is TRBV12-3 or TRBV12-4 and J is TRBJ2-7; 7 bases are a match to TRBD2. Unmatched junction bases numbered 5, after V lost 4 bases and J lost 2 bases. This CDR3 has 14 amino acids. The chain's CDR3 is CASSSGLPPYEQYF. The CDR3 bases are TGTGCCAGCAGTTCGGGACTACCTCCCTACGAGCAGTACTTC.